A selection of T cell receptor beta chains follows, all from one sample in a study of T and B cells in COVID-19 patients. TCRdb ran MiXCR on the multiplex PCR reads and lists one entry per CDR3 protein. Of 5,000 to 6,500 distinct CDR3 sequences detected, 27% appear once; the ten largest clones hold roughly two fifths. The sample was blood. Every receptor here comes from a human donor with active COVID-19. The donor label of this sample is uncertain. Each CDR3 is given with its conserved first and last residue. D genes are given only for firm matches. The size of a clone is reported for some rows only, either as once, few or many, or as a class for expanded clones.

D gene	V gene	J gene	clone size	CDR3 protein	CDR3 DNA
NA	TRBV12-3/TRBV12-4	TRBJ1-2	few	CASSLNGFRGYTF	TGTGCCAGCAGTTTGAATGGGTTTAGAGGCTACACCTTC
NA	TRBV11-3	TRBJ2-5	medium-sized	CASSLDEADTETQYF	TGTGCCAGCAGCTTAGATGAGGCGGATACAGAGACCCAGTACTTC
NA	TRBV14	TRBJ2-6	NA	CASSQDSRSNVLTF	TGTGCCAGCAGCCAGGACAGTCGGTCCAACGTCCTGACTTTC
NA	TRBV11-3	TRBJ2-4	NA	CASSLASDIQYF	TGTGCCAGCAGCTTAGCTTCGGACATTCAGTACTTC
NA	TRBV14	TRBJ2-5	NA	CASSHQLETQYF	TGTGCCAGCAGCCACCAACTGGAGACCCAGTACTTC
NA	TRBV18	TRBJ1-5	few	CASSPPGGNREPQHF	TGTGCCAGCTCACCACCGGGGGGGAACAGGGAGCCCCAGCATTTT
TRBD2	TRBV19	TRBJ2-1	medium-sized	CASQLGTSGTWGEQFF	TGTGCCAGTCAACTCGGGACTAGCGGTACATGGGGTGAGCAGTTCTTC
TRBD2	TRBV5-5	TRBJ2-7	medium-sized	CASSLDAGGVLYEQYF	TGTGCCAGCAGCTTGGACGCGGGAGGGGTTCTATACGAGCAGTACTTC
NA	TRBV7-2	TRBJ2-3	NA	CASSLDRASTDTQYF	TGTGCCAGCAGCTTAGACAGAGCTAGCACAGATACGCAGTATTTT
TRBD2	TRBV14	TRBJ2-5	NA	CASSPTGLAVETQYF	TGTGCCAGCAGCCCCACGGGACTAGCGGTAGAGACCCAGTACTTC
TRBD1	TRBV27	TRBJ2-7	NA	CASSLQGAYEQYF	TGTGCCAGCAGCCTACAGGGGGCCTACGAGCAGTACTTC
NA	TRBV10-1	TRBJ2-7	NA	CASKRAPPRYEQYF	TGCGCCAGCAAGAGGGCCCCACCGAGATACGAGCAGTACTTC
TRBD2	TRBV7-3	TRBJ2-5	NA	CASSFQGGETQYF	TGTGCCAGCAGCTTCCAGGGAGGGGAGACCCAGTACTTC
NA	TRBV5-1	TRBJ2-5	NA	CASSLFAEGLSETQYF	TGCGCCAGCAGCTTGTTTGCCGAGGGGCTATCAGAGACCCAGTACTTC
NA	TRBV12-3/TRBV12-4	TRBJ1-1	NA	CASGNLGGISRNTEAFF	TGTGCCAGCGGCAATCTTGGGGGGATAAGTAGGAACACTGAAGCTTTCTTT
TRBD2	TRBV19	TRBJ2-7	medium-sized	CASRGSAGGPYEQYF	TGTGCCAGCCGAGGGTCGGCGGGAGGGCCCTACGAGCAGTACTTC
TRBD1	TRBV6-2/TRBV6-3	TRBJ1-2	few	CASSLLPGQGRDGYTF	TGTGCCAGCAGTCTCCTCCCGGGACAGGGGAGAGATGGCTACACCTTC
NA	TRBV11-3	TRBJ1-4	medium-sized	CASSLDPGPNEKLFF	TGTGCCAGCAGCTTAGATCCAGGGCCCAATGAAAAACTGTTTTTT
TRBD1	TRBV30	TRBJ2-5	NA	CAWSVTGGYQETQYF	TGTGCCTGGAGTGTAACAGGGGGGTACCAAGAGACCCAGTACTTC
NA	TRBV6-5	TRBJ1-3	few	CASSHIVADTIYF	TGTGCCAGCAGCCATATCGTGGCGGACACCATATATTTT
TRBD1	TRBV27	TRBJ1-1	NA	CASSLSGTGTMNTEAFF	TGTGCCAGCAGTTTATCGGGGACAGGGACCATGAACACTGAAGCTTTCTTT
NA	TRBV7-2	TRBJ1-5	once	CASSFSNQPQHF	TGTGCCAGCAGCTTTAGTAATCAGCCCCAGCATTTT
TRBD1	TRBV5-4	TRBJ2-1	NA	CASSLPGQGVLEQFF	TGTGCCAGCAGCCTTCCGGGACAGGGGGTACTTGAGCAGTTCTTC
NA	TRBV30	TRBJ1-6	few	CAWTDGLLPYNSPLHF	TGTGCCTGGACCGACGGTCTATTGCCCTATAATTCACCCCTCCACTTT
NA	TRBV5-4	TRBJ1-3	once	CASSLGRTDGNTIYF	TGCGCCAGCAGCTTGGGACGGACCGACGGAAACACCATATATTTT
TRBD1	TRBV7-9	TRBJ1-4	NA	CASSLGGWDRDEKLFF	TGTGCCAGCAGCCTGGGAGGCTGGGACAGGGATGAAAAACTGTTTTTT
NA	TRBV6-5	TRBJ2-6	medium-sized	CASTPSRAGANVLTF	TGTGCCAGCACCCCGTCAAGGGCTGGGGCCAACGTCCTGACTTTC
NA	TRBV6-5	TRBJ1-1	NA	CASSYSRLMNTEAFF	TGTGCCAGCAGTTACTCGAGACTGATGAACACTGAAGCTTTCTTT
NA	TRBV2	TRBJ1-2	NA	CASTEVWGYGYTF	TGTGCCAGCACCGAGGTGTGGGGTTATGGCTACACCTTC
NA	TRBV6-5	TRBJ1-2	few	CASTKAQLGNYGYTF	TGTGCCAGCACGAAGGCTCAGCTGGGAAACTATGGCTACACCTTC
NA	TRBV7-9	TRBJ2-1	few	CASSQRVVSNEQFF	TGTGCCAGCAGCCAACGGGTCGTTAGCAATGAGCAGTTCTTC
TRBD1	TRBV19	TRBJ1-6	NA	CASSITGDLWNSPLHF	TGTGCCAGTAGTATCACAGGGGACCTCTGGAATTCACCCCTCCACTTT
NA	TRBV5-1	TRBJ2-2	NA	CASSPIESNTGELFF	TGCGCCAGCAGCCCCATAGAGTCGAACACCGGGGAGCTGTTTTTT
NA	TRBV11-3	TRBJ2-7	NA	CASSDSPSRGGGTYEQYF	TGTGCCAGCAGTGACTCGCCTTCACGGGGAGGGGGTACCTACGAGCAGTACTTC
NA	TRBV6-5	TRBJ2-7	NA	CASSYSTGGASYEQYF	TGTGCCAGCAGTTACTCTACGGGCGGGGCTTCCTACGAGCAGTACTTC
TRBD2	TRBV30	TRBJ2-7	few	CASGGKTSGTSYEQYF	TGTGCCTCGGGGGGGAAGACTAGCGGGACCTCCTACGAGCAGTACTTC
NA	TRBV7-9	TRBJ2-3	medium-sized	CASSLVGVVSDTQYF	TGTGCCAGCAGCTTAGTTGGGGTGGTGTCAGATACGCAGTATTTT
NA	TRBV29-1	TRBJ2-7	medium-sized	CSVEDPQASGYEQYF	TGCAGCGTTGAAGATCCACAGGCGTCGGGGTACGAGCAGTACTTC
TRBD1	TRBV5-5	TRBJ1-2	few	CASSLREGAGYGYTF	TGTGCCAGCAGCTTGCGGGAGGGGGCGGGGTATGGCTACACCTTC
NA	TRBV5-1	TRBJ1-1	NA	CASSLGMNTEAFF	TGCGCCAGCAGCTTGGGGATGAACACTGAAGCTTTCTTT
NA	TRBV7-2	TRBJ2-7	NA	CASSYGGFQYF	TGTGCCAGCAGCTATGGGGGATTTCAGTACTTC
TRBD2	TRBV6-5	TRBJ2-7	few	CASSSIAGPTYEQYF	TGTGCCAGCAGTTCGATAGCGGGACCGACCTACGAGCAGTACTTC
TRBD2	TRBV19	TRBJ2-1	NA	CASSGLAGGRRNEQFF	TGTGCCAGTTCGGGACTAGCGGGAGGCAGGCGGAATGAGCAGTTCTTC
NA	TRBV19	TRBJ2-3	medium-sized	CASSIRGADTQYF	TGTGCCAGTAGTATAAGGGGGGCAGATACGCAGTATTTT
NA	TRBV5-4	TRBJ2-7	few	CASSSGPGAAYEQYF	TGTGCCAGCAGCTCAGGGCCGGGGGCGGCCTACGAGCAGTACTTC
NA	TRBV19	TRBJ1-4	medium-sized	CASSISSANEKLFF	TGTGCCAGTAGTATTTCCAGTGCTAATGAAAAACTGTTTTTT
NA	TRBV14	TRBJ2-3	NA	CASSRAVSTDTQYF	TGTGCCAGCAGCCGGGCCGTCAGCACAGATACGCAGTATTTT
NA	TRBV6-5	TRBJ2-7	medium-sized	CASSFQGLGEQYF	TGTGCCAGCAGTTTCCAGGGACTGGGCGAGCAGTACTTC
NA	TRBV24-1	TRBJ2-2	medium-sized	CATSQARVTGELFF	TGTGCCACCAGTCAAGCCAGGGTCACCGGGGAGCTGTTTTTT
TRBD1	TRBV11-3	TRBJ2-2	NA	CASRKGQGLDTGELFF	TGTGCCAGCAGAAAGGGACAGGGGCTTGACACCGGGGAGCTGTTTTTT
NA	TRBV14	TRBJ2-1	few	CASSQDVGGGEQFF	TGTGCCAGCAGCCAAGATGTCGGAGGGGGTGAGCAGTTCTTC
NA	TRBV6-5	TRBJ1-2	NA	CASREREVLYGYTF	TGTGCCAGCAGGGAGAGGGAGGTCCTCTATGGCTACACCTTC
TRBD2	TRBV19	TRBJ2-5	medium-sized	CASSIGRGGAKTQYF	TGTGCCAGTAGTATAGGTCGGGGGGGCGCAAAGACCCAGTACTTC
NA	TRBV27	TRBJ2-1	medium-sized	CASSLSAGNRYNEQFF	TGTGCCAGCAGTTTATCTGCCGGAAACCGATACAATGAGCAGTTCTTC
NA	TRBV9	TRBJ2-3	NA	CASSVATLGGTGQYF	TGTGCCAGCAGCGTAGCTACGCTTGGGGGCACAGGGCAGTATTTT